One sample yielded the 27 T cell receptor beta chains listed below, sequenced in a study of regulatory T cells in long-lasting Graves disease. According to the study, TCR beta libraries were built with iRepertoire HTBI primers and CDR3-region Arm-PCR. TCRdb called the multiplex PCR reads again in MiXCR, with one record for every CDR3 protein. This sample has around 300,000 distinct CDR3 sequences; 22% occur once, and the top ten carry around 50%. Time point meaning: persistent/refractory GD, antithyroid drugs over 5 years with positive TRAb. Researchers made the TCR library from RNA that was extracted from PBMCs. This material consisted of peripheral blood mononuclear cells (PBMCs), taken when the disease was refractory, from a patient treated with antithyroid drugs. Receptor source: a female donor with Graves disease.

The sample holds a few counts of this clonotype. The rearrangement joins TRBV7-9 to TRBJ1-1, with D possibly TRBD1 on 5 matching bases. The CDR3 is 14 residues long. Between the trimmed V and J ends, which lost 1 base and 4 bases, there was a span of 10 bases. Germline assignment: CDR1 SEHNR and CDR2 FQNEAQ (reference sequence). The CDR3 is CASSLEGGTTEAFF. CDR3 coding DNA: TGTGCCAGCAGCTTAGAAGGTGGGACCACTGAAGCTTTCTTT.

CDR3 loop: CVSAGTRYEQYF. Here the CDR3 DNA reads TGTGTTTCAGCGGGGACACGATACGAGCAGTACTTC. This chain joins TRBV28 and TRBJ2-7; a possible D gene is TRBD2 (7 bases). Germline lookup yields CDR1 MDHEN and CDR2 SYDVKM. The CDR3 spans 12 residues.

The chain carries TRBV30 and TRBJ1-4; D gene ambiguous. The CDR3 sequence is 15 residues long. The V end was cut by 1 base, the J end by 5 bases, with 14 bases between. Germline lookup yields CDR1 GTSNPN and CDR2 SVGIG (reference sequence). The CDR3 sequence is CAWSEASAVNEKLFF. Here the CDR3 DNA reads TGTGCCTGGAGTGAAGCATCTGCCGTAAATGAAAAACTGTTTTTT.

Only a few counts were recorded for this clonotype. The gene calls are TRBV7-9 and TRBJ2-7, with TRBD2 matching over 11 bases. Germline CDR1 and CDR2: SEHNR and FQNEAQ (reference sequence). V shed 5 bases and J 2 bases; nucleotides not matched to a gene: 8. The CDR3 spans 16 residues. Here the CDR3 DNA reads TGTGCCAGCAGCCTTCCTGGGACTAGCGGCACCTACGAGCAGTACTTC. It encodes CASSLPGTSGTYEQYF.

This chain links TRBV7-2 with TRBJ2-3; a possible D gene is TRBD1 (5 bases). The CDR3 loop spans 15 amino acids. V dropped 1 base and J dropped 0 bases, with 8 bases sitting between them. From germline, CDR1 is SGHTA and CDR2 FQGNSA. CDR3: CASSLVQASTDTQYF. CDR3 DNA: TGTGCCAGCAGCTTAGTACAGGCTAGCACAGATACGCAGTATTTT.

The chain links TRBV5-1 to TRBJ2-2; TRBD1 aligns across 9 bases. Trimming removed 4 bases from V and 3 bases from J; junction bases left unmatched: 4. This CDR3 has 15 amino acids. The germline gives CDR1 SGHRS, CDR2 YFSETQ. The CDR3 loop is CASSVTGGDTGELFF. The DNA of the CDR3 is TGCGCCAGCAGCGTGACAGGGGGGGACACCGGGGAGCTGTTTTTT.

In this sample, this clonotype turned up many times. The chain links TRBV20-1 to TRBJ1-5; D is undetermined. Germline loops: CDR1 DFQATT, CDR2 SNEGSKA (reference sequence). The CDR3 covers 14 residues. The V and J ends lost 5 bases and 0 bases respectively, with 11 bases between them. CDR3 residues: CSASEWISNQPQHF. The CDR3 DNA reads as TGCAGTGCTTCGGAATGGATTAGCAATCAGCCCCAGCATTTT.

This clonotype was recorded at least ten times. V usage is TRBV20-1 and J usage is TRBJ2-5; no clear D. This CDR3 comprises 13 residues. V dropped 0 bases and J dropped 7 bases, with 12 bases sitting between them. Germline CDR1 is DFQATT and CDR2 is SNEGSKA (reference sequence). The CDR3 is CSARDGLVLTQYF. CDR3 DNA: TGCAGTGCTAGAGATGGGTTAGTACTGACCCAGTACTTC.

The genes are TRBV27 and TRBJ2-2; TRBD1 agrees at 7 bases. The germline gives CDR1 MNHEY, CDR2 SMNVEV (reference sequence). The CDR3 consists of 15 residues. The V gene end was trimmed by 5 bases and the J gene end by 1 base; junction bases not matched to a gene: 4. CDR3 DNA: TGTGCCAGCAGTGCCCACAGGGGGAACACCGGGGAGCTGTTTTTT. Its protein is CASSAHRGNTGELFF.

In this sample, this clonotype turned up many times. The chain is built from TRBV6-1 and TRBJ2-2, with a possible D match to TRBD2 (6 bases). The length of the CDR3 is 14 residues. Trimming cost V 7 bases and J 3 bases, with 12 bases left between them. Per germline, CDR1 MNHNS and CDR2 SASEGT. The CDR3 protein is CASTSAEYTGELFF. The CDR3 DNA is TGTGCCAGCACTAGCGCGGAGTACACCGGGGAGCTGTTTTTT.

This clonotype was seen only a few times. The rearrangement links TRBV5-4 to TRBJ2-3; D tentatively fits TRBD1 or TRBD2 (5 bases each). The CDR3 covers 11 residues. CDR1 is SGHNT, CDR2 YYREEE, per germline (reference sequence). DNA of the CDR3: TGTGTCATCCGGGGACCAAATACGCAGTATTTT. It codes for CVIRGPNTQYF.

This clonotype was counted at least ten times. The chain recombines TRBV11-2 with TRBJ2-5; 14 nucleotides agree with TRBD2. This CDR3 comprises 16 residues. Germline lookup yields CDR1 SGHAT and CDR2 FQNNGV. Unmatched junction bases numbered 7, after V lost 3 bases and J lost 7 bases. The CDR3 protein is CASSFSSGLAGGTQYF. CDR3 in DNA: TGTGCCAGCAGCTTTTCTTCCGGACTAGCGGGAGGGACCCAGTACTTC.

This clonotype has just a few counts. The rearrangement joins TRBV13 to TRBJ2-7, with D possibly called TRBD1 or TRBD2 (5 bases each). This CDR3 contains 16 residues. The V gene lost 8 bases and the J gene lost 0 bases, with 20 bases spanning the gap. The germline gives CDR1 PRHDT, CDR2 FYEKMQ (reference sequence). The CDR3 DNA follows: TGTGCCAGCCGCCTCTCCGGGGCCGGCCCCTCCTACGAGCAGTACTTC. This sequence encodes CASRLSGAGPSYEQYF.

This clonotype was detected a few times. The CDR3 coding sequence is TGCAGCGTTGAAGAGTTGGCAGGGCGCTCTGGGGCCAACGTCCTGACTTTC. It is translated as CSVEELAGRSGANVLTF. The rearrangement joins TRBV29-1 to TRBJ2-6, with D perhaps TRBD1 (5 bases). CDR3 length: 17 amino acids. Germline values: CDR1 SQVTM, CDR2 ANQGSEA. The V and J ends lost 0 bases and 0 bases respectively, with 12 bases between them.

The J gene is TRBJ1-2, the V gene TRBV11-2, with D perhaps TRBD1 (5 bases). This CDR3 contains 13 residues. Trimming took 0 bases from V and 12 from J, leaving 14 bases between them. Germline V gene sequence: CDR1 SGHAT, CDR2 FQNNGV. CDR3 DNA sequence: TGTGCCAGCAGCTTAGACCGGGGCCGCGGCCACACCTTC. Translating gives CASSLDRGRGHTF.

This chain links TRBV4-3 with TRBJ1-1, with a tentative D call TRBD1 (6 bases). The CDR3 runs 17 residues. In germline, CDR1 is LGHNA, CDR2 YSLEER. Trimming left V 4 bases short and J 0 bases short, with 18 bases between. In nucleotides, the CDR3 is TGCGCCAGCAGCCGAGAGATTCCGGGACACCTGAACACTGAAGCTTTCTTT. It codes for CASSREIPGHLNTEAFF.

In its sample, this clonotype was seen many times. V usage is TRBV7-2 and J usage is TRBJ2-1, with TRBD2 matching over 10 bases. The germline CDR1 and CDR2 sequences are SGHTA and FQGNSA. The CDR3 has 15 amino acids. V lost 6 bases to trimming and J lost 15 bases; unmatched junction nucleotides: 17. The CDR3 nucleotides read TGTGCCAGCAGTCCAAATCTAGCGGGAGAGGGCAAAGTGTTCTTC. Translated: CASSPNLAGEGKVFF.

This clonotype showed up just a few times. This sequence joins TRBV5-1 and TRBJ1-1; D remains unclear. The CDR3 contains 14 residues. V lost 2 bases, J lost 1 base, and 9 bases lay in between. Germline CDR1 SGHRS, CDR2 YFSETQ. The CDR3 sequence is CASSFGSGNTEAFF. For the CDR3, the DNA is TGCGCCAGCAGCTTTGGATCGGGGAACACTGAAGCTTTCTTT.

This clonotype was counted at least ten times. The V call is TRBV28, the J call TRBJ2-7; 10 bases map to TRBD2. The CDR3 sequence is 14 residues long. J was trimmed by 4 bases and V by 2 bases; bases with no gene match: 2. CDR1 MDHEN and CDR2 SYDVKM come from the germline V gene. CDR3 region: CASSLLAGVYEQYF. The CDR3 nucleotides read TGTGCCAGCAGTTTACTAGCGGGAGTTTACGAGCAGTACTTC.

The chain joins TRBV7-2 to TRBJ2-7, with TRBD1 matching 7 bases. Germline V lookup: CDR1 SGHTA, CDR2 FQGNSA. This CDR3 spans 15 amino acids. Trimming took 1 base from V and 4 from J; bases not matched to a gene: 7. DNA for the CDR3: TGTGCCAGCAGCTTAGGGACAGGAAATCTTTACGAGCAGTACTTC. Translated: CASSLGTGNLYEQYF. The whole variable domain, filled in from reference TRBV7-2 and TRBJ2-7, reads GAGVSQSPSNKVTEKGKDVELRCDPISGHTALYWYRQSLGQGLEFLIYFQGNSAPDKSGLPSDRFSAERTGGSVSTLTIQRTQQEDSAVYLCASSLGTGNLYEQYFGPGTRLTVT.

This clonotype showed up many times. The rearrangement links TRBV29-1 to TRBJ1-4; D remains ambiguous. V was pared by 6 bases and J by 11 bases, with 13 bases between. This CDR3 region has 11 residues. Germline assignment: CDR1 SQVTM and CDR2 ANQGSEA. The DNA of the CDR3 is TGCAGCGTAGAATTGGTCGGGAAACTGTTTTTT. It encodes CSVELVGKLFF.

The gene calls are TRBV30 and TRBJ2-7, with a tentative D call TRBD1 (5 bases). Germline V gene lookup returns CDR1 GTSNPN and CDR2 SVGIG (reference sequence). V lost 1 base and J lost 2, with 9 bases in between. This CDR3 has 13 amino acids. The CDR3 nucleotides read TGTGCCTGGAGTGAGCGCAGGGCCTACGAGCAGTACTTC. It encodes CAWSERRAYEQYF.

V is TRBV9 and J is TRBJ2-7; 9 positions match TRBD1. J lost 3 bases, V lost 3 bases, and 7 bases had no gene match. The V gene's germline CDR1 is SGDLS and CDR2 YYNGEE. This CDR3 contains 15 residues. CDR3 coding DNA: TGTGCCAGCAGCGCGCACCCGGGACAGGGCTACGAGCAGTACTTC. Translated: CASSAHPGQGYEQYF.

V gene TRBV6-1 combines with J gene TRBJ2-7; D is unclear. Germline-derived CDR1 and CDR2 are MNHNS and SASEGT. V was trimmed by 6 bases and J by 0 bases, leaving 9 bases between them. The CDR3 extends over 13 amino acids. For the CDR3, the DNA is TGTGCCAGCAGCCCAACTATCTCCTACGAGCAGTACTTC. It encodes CASSPTISYEQYF.

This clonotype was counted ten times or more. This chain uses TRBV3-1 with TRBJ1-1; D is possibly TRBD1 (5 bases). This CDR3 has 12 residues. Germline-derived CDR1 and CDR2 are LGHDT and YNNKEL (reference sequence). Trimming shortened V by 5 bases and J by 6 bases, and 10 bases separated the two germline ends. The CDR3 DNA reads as TGTGCCAGCAGCACCAGGGTGTCTGAAGCTTTCTTT. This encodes CASSTRVSEAFF.

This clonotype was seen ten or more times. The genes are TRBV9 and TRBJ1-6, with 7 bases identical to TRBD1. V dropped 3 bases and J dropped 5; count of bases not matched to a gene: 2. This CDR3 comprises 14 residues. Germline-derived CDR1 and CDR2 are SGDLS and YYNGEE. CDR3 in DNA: TGTGCCAGCAGCGAGGGACAGCATAATTCACCCCTCCACTTT. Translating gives CASSEGQHNSPLHF.

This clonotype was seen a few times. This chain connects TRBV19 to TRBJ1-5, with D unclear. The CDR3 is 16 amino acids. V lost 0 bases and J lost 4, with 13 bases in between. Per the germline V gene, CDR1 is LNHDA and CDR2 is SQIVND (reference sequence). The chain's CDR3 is CASSIDPSTRNQPQHF. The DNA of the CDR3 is TGTGCCAGTAGTATAGATCCCTCCACCAGGAATCAGCCCCAGCATTTT.